This T cell receptor beta chain comes out of a study of resident and recirculating memory T cells in vitiligo. Study overall: Shave-biopsy epidermis from lesional and nonlesional skin was sequenced alongside PBMCs.

The CDR3 spans 14 residues. Germline V gene sequence: CDR1 MNHEY, CDR2 SVGAGI. The ends lost 6 bases at V and 6 bases at J; junction bases unmatched: 7. Profiling relied on immunoSEQ multiplex PCR, and the TCRdb table lists in-frame clones only, not all of them. Among tens of thousands of clones listed, roughly nine tenths were seen once. Stability required unchanged lesions during the previous 6 months. No vitiligo treatment was given during the prior three months. The chain recombines TRBV6-5 with TRBJ2-7; TRBD1 agrees at 11 bases. The sequenced material came from blood. The TCR originated in a male donor with vitiligo. The CDR3 region is CASSQGQGAGEQYF. For the CDR3, the DNA is TGTGCCAGCAGCCAAGGACAGGGGGCCGGCGAGCAGTACTTC.